A selection of T cell receptor beta chains follows, all from one sample in a study of blood T cell repertoires in COVID-19. TCRdb's copy holds only in-frame clones and misses some; the assay was immunoSEQ multiplex PCR. The sample shows 110,000 to 150,000 clones, approximately 90% of them seen only once. Material: peripheral blood. Receptors originate from a woman at least 80 years old with acute or convalescent COVID-19. CDR3s include the opening cysteine and the closing phenylalanine or tryptophan. A D gene is named only where the DNA matches it firmly. Clone size, where shown, is once, few, many, or a class for clones that have expanded.

size	V	D	J	CDR3	DNA
-	TRBV7-9	-	TRBJ2-5	CASSLLEGFETQYF	TGTGCCAGCAGCTTACTCGAGGGTTTTGAGACCCAGTACTTC
once	TRBV12-3/TRBV12-4	-	TRBJ1-6	CASSTSYNSPLHF	TGTGCCAGCAGTACTTCCTATAATTCACCCCTCCACTTT
-	TRBV6-5	-	TRBJ1-5	CASSLDRTEQPQHF	TGTGCCAGCAGCCTGGACAGAACGGAGCAGCCCCAGCATTTT
-	TRBV5-6	-	TRBJ1-5	CASSRFGRVDQPQHF	TGTGCCAGCAGCAGGTTTGGCAGGGTCGATCAGCCCCAGCATTTT
-	TRBV30	TRBD1	TRBJ1-4	CALGQISTNEKLFF	TGTGCCTTGGGACAGATCTCAACTAATGAAAAACTGTTTTTT
once	TRBV10-3	-	TRBJ1-2	CAIKELSNYGYTF	TGTGCCATCAAGGAGCTTTCTAACTATGGCTACACCTTC
-	TRBV19	-	TRBJ2-1	CASSIRLVSYNEQFF	TGTGCCAGTAGTATCCGGCTAGTCTCCTACAATGAGCAGTTCTTC
-	TRBV5-1	-	TRBJ1-2	CASSEPGLNGYTF	TGCGCCAGCTCCGAGCCAGGGCTCAATGGCTACACCTTC
-	TRBV3-1/TRBV3-2	TRBD2	TRBJ2-2	CASSQAGGQAGELFF	TGTGCCAGCAGCCAAGCGGGGGGGCAGGCCGGGGAGCTGTTTTTT
-	TRBV5-1	-	TRBJ1-4	CASSLGGGSGEKLFF	TGCGCCAGCAGCTTGGGTGGCGGTTCTGGTGAAAAACTGTTTTTT
-	TRBV9	-	TRBJ1-1	CASSVTVNTEAFF	TGTGCCAGCAGCGTAACAGTCAACACTGAAGCTTTCTTT
-	TRBV5-1	TRBD1	TRBJ2-7	CASRSPGQSEQYF	TGCGCCAGCAGGTCCCCGGGACAGAGCGAGCAGTACTTC
-	TRBV19	-	TRBJ1-5	CARPKGDQPQHF	TGTGCCAGGCCGAAGGGGGATCAGCCCCAGCATTTT
-	TRBV3-1/TRBV3-2	-	TRBJ2-5	CASSQRAGEGEETQYF	TGTGCCAGCAGCCAAAGGGCGGGTGAGGGGGAAGAGACCCAGTACTTC
-	TRBV6-5	-	TRBJ1-5	CASGAWGNQPQHF	TGTGCCAGCGGGGCCTGGGGCAATCAGCCCCAGCATTTT
-	TRBV3-1/TRBV3-2	TRBD1	TRBJ1-4	CASSARTGKNEKLFF	TGTGCCAGCAGCGCCCGGACAGGGAAGAATGAAAAACTGTTTTTT
-	TRBV4-1	-	TRBJ1-2	CASRPPGGNYGYTF	TGCGCCAGCAGACCCCCCGGCGGTAACTATGGCTACACCTTC
-	TRBV5-1	-	TRBJ2-3	CASSLAERSLDTQYF	TGCGCCAGCAGCTTGGCCGAAAGGAGCTTAGATACGCAGTATTTT
-	TRBV3-1/TRBV3-2	-	TRBJ2-5	CASSQVFSAGVATQYF	TGTGCCAGCAGCCAAGTCTTCTCTGCAGGGGTGGCAACCCAGTACTTC
once	TRBV5-1	TRBD2	TRBJ2-7	CASSSLTSGGPYEQYF	TGCGCCAGCAGCTCCTTAACTAGCGGGGGCCCCTACGAGCAGTACTTC
-	TRBV18	TRBD1	TRBJ1-1	CASSPIVTGAAEAFF	TGTGCCAGCTCCCCTATTGTCACAGGGGCGGCTGAAGCTTTCTTT
-	TRBV5-4	TRBD2	TRBJ2-1	CASSRTSGGSSYNEQFF	TGTGCCAGCAGCAGGACTAGCGGGGGGAGCTCCTACAATGAGCAGTTCTTC
-	TRBV11-3	TRBD1	TRBJ2-1	CASSLGKGTGGDEQFF	TGTGCCAGCAGCTTAGGGAAGGGGACAGGGGGAGATGAGCAGTTCTTC
-	TRBV3-1/TRBV3-2	-	TRBJ1-2	CASSQAPAHPYF	TGTGCCAGCAGCCAAGCCCCCGCACACCCTTACTTC
-	TRBV5-1	-	TRBJ2-1	CASSLGGSTYNEQFF	TGCGCCAGCAGCTTGGGAGGGAGCACCTACAATGAGCAGTTCTTC
-	TRBV3-1/TRBV3-2	-	TRBJ1-4	CASSQETGPTNEKLFF	TGTGCCAGCAGCCAAGAAACAGGGCCAACTAATGAAAAACTGTTTTTT
-	TRBV19	TRBD1	TRBJ1-1	CASRARQGAGTEAFF	TGTGCCAGTAGAGCCCGACAGGGGGCTGGAACTGAAGCTTTCTTT
-	TRBV18	-	TRBJ2-7	CASSRDTTYEQYF	TGTGCCAGCTCACGGGACACCACCTACGAGCAGTACTTC
few	TRBV5-4	TRBD1	TRBJ1-1	CASSLSSTGQGVTEAFF	TGTGCCAGCAGCTTGTCGTCTACGGGACAGGGGGTCACTGAAGCTTTCTTT
-	TRBV24-1	TRBD1	TRBJ2-3	CATSDSGTGEYF	TGTGCCACCAGTGATTCCGGGACAGGGGAATATTTT
-	TRBV3-1/TRBV3-2	-	TRBJ1-1	CASSQVEGTEAFF	TGTGCCAGCAGCCAAGTGGAGGGGACTGAAGCTTTCTTT
-	TRBV6-2/TRBV6-3	TRBD1	TRBJ1-1	CASSKGQGSVRGTEAFF	TGTGCCAGCAGCAAAGGACAGGGCTCGGTACGGGGGACTGAAGCTTTCTTT
few	TRBV5-1	TRBD1	TRBJ2-7	CASRTTGGREQYF	TGCGCCAGCAGGACCACAGGGGGGCGGGAGCAGTACTTC
-	TRBV5-8	TRBD2	TRBJ2-5	CASSFPSGEETQYF	TGTGCCAGCAGCTTTCCCAGCGGGGAAGAGACCCAGTACTTC
-	TRBV7-9	-	TRBJ1-3	CASSLARGSGNTIYF	TGTGCCAGCAGCTTAGCTCGGGGCTCTGGAAACACCATATATTTT
-	TRBV3-1/TRBV3-2	-	TRBJ2-2	CASSPSGVANTGELFF	TGTGCCAGCAGCCCCTCGGGGGTCGCGAACACCGGGGAGCTGTTTTTT
-	TRBV3-1/TRBV3-2	-	TRBJ2-2	CASSQRTAANTGELFF	TGTGCCAGCAGCCAACGGACAGCCGCGAACACCGGGGAGCTGTTTTTT
-	TRBV7-9	TRBD2	TRBJ2-1	CASSRTSGGPLYNEQFF	TGTGCCAGCAGCCGGACTAGCGGGGGCCCTCTTTACAATGAGCAGTTCTTC
-	TRBV7-2	-	TRBJ1-2	CASSSRGHAANYGYTF	TGTGCCAGCAGTTCCCGAGGACACGCCGCTAACTATGGCTACACCTTC
-	TRBV30	TRBD1	TRBJ1-6	CAWSVQGTWNSPLHF	TGTGCCTGGAGTGTACAGGGGACGTGGAATTCACCCCTCCACTTT
-	TRBV7-3	-	TRBJ1-1	CASRLRGGEGSTEAFF	TGTGCCAGCAGACTCAGGGGCGGAGAGGGGAGCACTGAAGCTTTCTTT
-	TRBV4-2	-	TRBJ1-2	CASSQESQDNYGYTF	TGTGCCAGCAGCCAAGAAAGCCAGGATAACTATGGCTACACCTTC
-	TRBV7-2	-	TRBJ2-5	CASSPPGLQQETQYF	TGTGCCAGCAGTCCGCCGGGACTGCAACAAGAGACCCAGTACTTC
-	TRBV11-2	-	TRBJ1-2	CASSLQGNYGYTF	TGTGCCAGCAGCTTACAGGGAAACTATGGCTACACCTTC
-	TRBV6-1	TRBD1	TRBJ1-2	CASSVLRTGRPANYGYTF	TGTGCCAGCAGTGTCTTAAGGACAGGGCGCCCCGCTAACTATGGCTACACCTTC
-	TRBV9	TRBD1	TRBJ1-2	CASSTRQGNYGYTF	TGTGCCAGCAGCACCCGACAGGGGAACTATGGCTACACCTTC
-	TRBV5-1	TRBD1	TRBJ1-1	CASSLATGGTEAFF	TGCGCCAGCAGCTTGGCGACAGGGGGCACTGAAGCTTTCTTT
-	TRBV5-4	-	TRBJ1-2	CASSFGVQGGHGYTF	TGTGCCAGCAGCTTCGGCGTTCAGGGAGGGCATGGCTACACCTTC
few	TRBV10-3	TRBD1	TRBJ2-3	CAISRTGQSTDTQYF	TGTGCCATCAGTCGGACAGGACAAAGCACAGATACGCAGTATTTT
few	TRBV5-1	TRBD2	TRBJ2-1	CASSIIAGDNEQFF	TGCGCCAGCAGCATTATAGCGGGGGACAATGAGCAGTTCTTC
-	TRBV30	TRBD1	TRBJ1-6	CAWSNVKVTGFNSPLHF	TGTGCCTGGAGCAACGTCAAGGTGACAGGGTTTAATTCACCCCTCCACTTT